These 26 T cell receptor beta chains originate from one sample sequenced in a study of OX40 agonist ivuxolimab in advanced cancers. Only in-frame clones appear in the TCRdb table, and some are missing; sequencing was by immunoSEQ multiplex PCR. This sample has about 150,000 clones, with 90% found just once. The input for sequencing was CD4+ or CD8+ T cells sorted from blood, taken in a trial of the OX40 agonist ivuxolimab. Receptors were obtained from an adult with an advanced solid tumor such as melanoma, head and neck, liver or kidney cancer.

The genes are TRBV4-1 and TRBJ2-7; 8 bases agree with TRBD2. CDR3 length: 16 residues. The trim removed 0 bases at V and 3 bases at J, leaving 7 bases unmatched. CDR1 and CDR2 (germline): MGHRA, YSYEKL. This CDR3 reads CASSQDQREKFYEQYF. In DNA, the CDR3 is TGCGCCAGCAGCCAAGACCAGCGGGAGAAATTCTACGAGCAGTACTTC.

The V gene is TRBV5-1, the J gene TRBJ2-7, with TRBD2 matching over 9 bases. The CDR3 is made up of 14 amino acids. Trimming cost V 5 bases and J 3 bases; bases outside gene matches: 6. The germline gives CDR1 SGHRS, CDR2 YFSETQ. Written as DNA, the CDR3 is TGCGCCAGCAGGGACGATAGCGGGAGCTACGAGCAGTACTTC. This translates into CASRDDSGSYEQYF.

The chain uses TRBV15 and TRBJ1-1; D ambiguous. This CDR3 contains 13 residues. Looked up from germline, CDR1 is LNHNV and CDR2 is YYDKDF (reference sequence). V dropped 2 bases and J dropped 1 base, with 5 bases sitting between them. CDR3 sequence (DNA): TGTGCCACCAGCAGACAGAAGAACACTGAAGCTTTCTTT. It yields the protein CATSRQKNTEAFF. The entire variable domain, with the rest obtained from reference TRBV15 and TRBJ1-1, is as follows: DAMVIQNPRYQVTQFGKPVTLSCSQTLNHNVMYWYQQKSSQAPKLLFHYYDKDFNNEADTPDNFQSRRPNTSFCFLDIRSPGLGDTAMYLCATSRQKNTEAFFGQGTRLTVV.

The DNA of the CDR3 is TGTGCCAGCAGCTTGGCCAATACAGGGGCCTCCTATGGCTACACCTTC. Its translation: CASSLANTGASYGYTF. This chain connects TRBV5-4 to TRBJ1-2; 7 nucleotides agree with TRBD1. Germline V gives CDR1 SGHNT, CDR2 YYREEE (reference sequence). CDR3 length: 16 residues. With V trimmed by 0 bases and J by 4 bases, 9 bases remained unmatched.

The chain uses TRBV28 and TRBJ2-2; 7 bases fit TRBD1. The CDR3 spans 18 residues. After removal of 6 bases from V and 6 bases from J, the junction contained 19 bases not matched to a gene. Looked up from germline, CDR1 is MDHEN and CDR2 is SYDVKM. The CDR3, as DNA: TGTGCCAGCAGGGCCACAGGGACAGCCCGGCTTTTTGCCGGGGAGCTGTTTTTT. Amino acid sequence: CASRATGTARLFAGELFF.

The chain has TRBV10-3 and TRBJ1-5; D perhaps matches TRBD1 (5 bases). CDR1 and CDR2 from the germline V gene are ENHRY and SYGVKD. V was pared by 4 bases and J by 0 bases, with 13 bases between. This CDR3 spans 16 amino acids. The CDR3 DNA reads as TGTGCCATCAGTGCCAGGGCGGCCAGTAGCAATCAGCCCCAGCATTTT. This gives the protein CAISARAASSNQPQHF.

The chain joins TRBV12-5 to TRBJ1-4; the match to TRBD1 covers 12 bases. There are 17 residues in the CDR3. CDR1 is LGHNT, CDR2 FRNRAP, per germline. Trimming cost V 6 bases and J 5 bases; bases outside gene matches: 10. For the CDR3, the DNA is TGTGCTAGTGGCTCTGGGACAGGGGGCCCGCTAAATGAAAAACTGTTTTTT. Protein: CASGSGTGGPLNEKLFF. The full variable domain, in which reference TRBV12-5 and TRBJ1-4 provide the parts outside the CDR3, is DARVTQTPRHKVTEMGQEVTMRCQPILGHNTVFWYRQTMMQGLELLAYFRNRAPLDDSGMPKDRFSAEMPDATLATLKIQPSEPRDSAVYFCASGSGTGGPLNEKLFFGSGTQLSVL.

This clone was found once. The chain has TRBV6-4 and TRBJ2-3, with D uncertain. V dropped 0 bases and J dropped 2 bases, with 3 bases sitting between them. The CDR3 covers 13 residues. Germline assignment: CDR1 MRHNA and CDR2 SNTAGT. CDR3 nucleotide sequence: TGTGCCAGCAGTGACTCGTTCACAGATACGCAGTATTTT. Its translation: CASSDSFTDTQYF.

This clone was counted between two and nine times. CDR3 in amino acids: CASSSDRGTGNTIYF. The CDR3 nucleotides are TGTGCCAGCAGCTCCGACAGAGGGACAGGAAACACCATATATTTT. The chain employs TRBV7-2 and TRBJ1-3; possible D gene TRBD1, 6 bases. Germline loops: CDR1 SGHTA, CDR2 FQGNSA. The CDR3 runs to 15 residues. The V end was cut by 4 bases, the J end by 4 bases, with 14 bases between.

J is TRBJ2-7 and V is TRBV19, with no clear D. CDR1 is LNHDA, CDR2 SQIVND, per germline (reference sequence). The CDR3 covers 15 residues. The ends were cut back, 3 bases at V and 0 bases at J, with 12 bases in the middle. The CDR3 here is CASSMTGQSSYEQYF. The CDR3, as DNA: TGTGCCAGTAGTATGACCGGGCAGAGCTCCTACGAGCAGTACTTC.

CDR3 nucleotides: TGCGCCAGCAGCTTGGGCTCAGGGGATACCGGGGAGCTGTTTTTT. Encoded protein: CASSLGSGDTGELFF. The chain is built from TRBV5-1 and TRBJ2-2, with D possibly TRBD1 on 6 matching bases. CDR1 is SGHRS, CDR2 YFSETQ, per germline. V was shortened by 0 bases and J by 5 bases, with 11 bases between the two germline ends. The CDR3 loop spans 15 amino acids.

The V call is TRBV10-2, the J call TRBJ2-3; no clear D gene. Per germline, CDR1 WSHSY and CDR2 SAAADI. The CDR3 has 15 amino acids. Trimming removed 2 bases from V and 0 bases from J, with 9 bases in between. CDR3 DNA sequence: TGCGCCAGCAGTGAGGCTACTACTAGCACAGATACGCAGTATTTT. Translated: CASSEATTSTDTQYF.

The chain combines TRBV7-3 with TRBJ2-5, with D possibly being TRBD1 (7 bases). V lost 6 bases to trimming and J lost 2 bases, with 19 bases between them. The CDR3 runs to 16 residues. Germline-derived CDR1 and CDR2 are SGHTA and FQGTGA. The CDR3 spells CASSITGAGGQETQYF. As DNA, the CDR3 is TGTGCCAGCAGTATTACGGGAGCAGGGGGGCAAGAGACCCAGTACTTC.

The chain recombines TRBV30 with TRBJ2-7; 7 nucleotides agree with TRBD2. Germline V gene lookup returns CDR1 GTSNPN and CDR2 SVGIG (reference sequence). The CDR3 loop spans 12 amino acids. The V gene end was trimmed by 1 base and the J gene end by 10 bases; junction bases not matched to a gene: 7. CDR3 in amino acids: CAWSASPGGQYF. The DNA of the CDR3 is TGTGCCTGGAGTGCTAGTCCGGGGGGACAGTACTTC.

The genes are TRBV5-1 and TRBJ2-3; TRBD2 matches at 10 bases. CDR1 and CDR2 from the germline V gene are SGHRS and YFSETQ. With V trimmed by 4 bases and J by 1 base, 6 bases remained unmatched. The CDR3 covers 16 residues. CDR3 residues: CASSALAGGGTDTQYF. CDR3 sequence (DNA): TGCGCCAGCAGCGCCTTAGCGGGAGGAGGCACAGATACGCAGTATTTT.

This rearrangement joins TRBV19 to TRBJ1-1; D is possibly TRBD1 (6 bases). Germline V gene sequence: CDR1 LNHDA, CDR2 SQIVND (reference sequence). The CDR3 has 20 amino acids. Trimming removed 4 bases from V and 0 bases from J, with 27 bases in between. The DNA for the CDR3 is TGTGCCAGTAGTAGAGAAGGCCCCTGGTCGGACAGAAGCATGAACACTGAAGCTTTCTTT. Its protein product is CASSREGPWSDRSMNTEAFF. Based on the CDR3 plus reference TRBV19 and TRBJ1-1, the full variable domain is DGGITQSPKYLFRKEGQNVTLSCEQNLNHDAMYWYRQDPGQGLRLIYYSQIVNDFQKGDIAEGYSVSREKKESFPLTVTSAQKNPTAFYLCASSREGPWSDRSMNTEAFFGQGTRLTVV.

V gene TRBV6-6 combines with J gene TRBJ2-1; TRBD2 agrees at 12 bases. V was clipped by 6 bases and J by 10 bases; unmatched bases: 10. Germline CDR1 is MNHNY and CDR2 is SVGAGI (reference sequence). This CDR3 has 15 residues. The CDR3: CASRATSGGMREQFF. The CDR3 region has the DNA TGTGCCAGCAGAGCGACTAGCGGGGGAATGCGGGAGCAGTTCTTC.

This chain links TRBV27 with TRBJ2-3; D might be TRBD1 (7 bases). The CDR3 consists of 14 residues. The V gene lost 4 bases and the J gene lost 5 bases, with 13 bases spanning the gap. The V gene's germline CDR1 is MNHEY and CDR2 SMNVEV (reference sequence). Here the CDR3 reads CASSSGQTRDTQYF. CDR3 nucleotide sequence: TGTGCCAGCAGTTCGGGACAGACTAGAGATACGCAGTATTTT.

This rearrangement joins TRBV13 to TRBJ1-1; a possible D gene is TRBD1 (5 bases). The V end lost 5 bases, the J end lost 4 bases, and 20 bases lay between the germline ends. There are 16 residues in the CDR3. Germline-derived CDR1 and CDR2 are PRHDT and FYEKMQ (reference sequence). The CDR3 sequence is CASSLRRLGGGTEAFF. The CDR3 region has the DNA TGTGCCAGCAGCCTCCGTAGATTGGGGGGAGGCACTGAAGCTTTCTTT.

This chain connects TRBV29-1 to TRBJ2-1; D might be TRBD1 or TRBD2, each matching 5 bases. The CDR3 has 16 amino acids. The germline CDR1 and CDR2 sequences are SQVTM and ANQGSEA. Trimming shortened V by 1 base and J by 5 bases, and 18 bases separated the two germline ends. The CDR3 sequence: CSVEAGAPGINNEQFF. The DNA of the CDR3 is TGCAGCGTTGAAGCCGGGGCCCCAGGAATAAACAATGAGCAGTTCTTC.

The V and J genes are TRBV5-6 and TRBJ2-2, with D possibly matching TRBD2 (6 bases). V was trimmed by 4 bases and J by 6 bases, leaving 10 bases between them. The length of the CDR3 is 13 residues. In germline, CDR1 is SGHDT, CDR2 YYEEEE. For the CDR3, the DNA is TGTGCCAGCAGCGTCGGCGGGGCCGGGGAGCTGTTTTTT. Protein: CASSVGGAGELFF.

This chain links TRBV5-5 with TRBJ2-6; D gene unclear. CDR3 size: 13 residues. CDR1 is SGHKS, CDR2 YYEKEE, per germline (reference sequence). V shed 10 bases and J shed 2 bases, with 10 bases lying between them. CDR3 residues: CAVRSTGANVLTF. The CDR3 DNA reads as TGTGCCGTCCGAAGTACTGGGGCCAACGTCCTGACTTTC.

The chain is built from TRBV5-5 and TRBJ1-4; the D gene is possibly TRBD1 (6 bases). The CDR3 contains 13 residues. V was pared by 0 bases and J by 6 bases, with 6 bases between. Looked up from germline, CDR1 is SGHKS and CDR2 is YYEKEE (reference sequence). This CDR3 reads CASSLDRDEKLFF. The CDR3 nucleotides are TGTGCCAGCAGCTTGGACAGGGATGAAAAACTGTTTTTT.

V is TRBV6-5 and J is TRBJ1-4; 8 bases match TRBD1. Losses at the gene ends were 6 bases for V and 8 bases for J; bases not matched to a gene: 11. Looked up from germline, CDR1 is MNHEY and CDR2 is SVGAGI. The CDR3 totals 15 residues. CDR3 DNA sequence: TGTGCCAGCAGCCGCCTGGGGACAGGACGGGAAAAACTGTTTTTT. Protein: CASSRLGTGREKLFF.

This clone was detected only once. The chain is built from TRBV7-8 and TRBJ2-2; D unresolved. Germline CDR1 is SGHVS and CDR2 is FQNEAQ. The CDR3 runs to 17 residues. V lost 5 bases, J lost 0 bases, and 16 bases lay in between. CDR3 sequence (DNA): TGTGCCAGCAGCACCATTGGTAGCACAGCGAACACCGGGGAGCTGTTTTTT. This sequence encodes CASSTIGSTANTGELFF.

The V gene is TRBV5-1, the J gene TRBJ2-7; 11 bases line up with TRBD1. V shed 2 bases, J shed 2 bases, and the junction held 12 bases outside the gene matches. Germline loops: CDR1 SGHRS, CDR2 YFSETQ. The CDR3 spans 18 residues. This chain's CDR3 is CASSLRDRGSSVAYEQYF. CDR3 coding DNA: TGCGCCAGCAGCTTACGGGACAGGGGGTCTTCAGTCGCCTACGAGCAGTACTTC.